Below, one TCR beta chain is given with its context. Its antigen target is currently unknown. The sample holds no much larger clone one base away, and base qualities are not on file. The data are from a study of T cells after posttransplantation cyclophosphamide (dated by TCRdb to the mid-2010s). With regard to the full study: The study tracked T cell repertoire reconstitution by TRB sequencing after myeloablative bone marrow transplantation using posttransplantation cyclophosphamide as GVHD prophylaxis. TRA and TRB clonality were tightly correlated in 9 or 10 samples, so subsequent TCR analyses focused on TRB only. Antigen receptor sequencing was done on samples from 35 to 40 PTCy-treated patients and from roughly 15 related bone marrow donors of those patients. Blood from all 35 or so PTCy patients with 1-year posttransplant specimens was subjected to TRB sequencing. Public TRB sequences were searched against a database of over 3,500 sequences associated with responses to pathogens, tumor antigens, self-antigens and alloantigens. In 3 patients, up to about 3 additional blood samples taken between 2 and 5.2 years after transplant also underwent TRB sequencing, as did pretransplant blood from several patients. Study-wide conclusions, independent of this receptor: Donor-recipient similarity was low at 1-2 months but increased during the first year, and donor CD8+ memory clones often dominated later blood repertoires. The TRB repertoires of T cells infiltrating skin or GI tract showed only limited overlap with the TRB repertoires of T cells in blood. Across the 35 to 45 patients, TRB clonality was highly associated with recipient CMV seropositivity and CMV reactivation, and diversity with PTCy was similar to that in the CNI/methotrexate controls.

Looking up the germline V gene yields CDR1 SGHVS and CDR2 FQNEAQ. The CDR3 spans 17 residues, from the cysteine through the phenylalanine. Just the 51-base CDR3 DNA is kept, in frame starting at base 1. The germline V and J ends show losses of 5 bases and 0 bases respectively, and no gene match explains 9 bases of the junction. Genomic DNA was the input for TRB sequencing, which was run either with the immunoSEQ assay at survey resolution or with the hsTCRB kit. The study's own analysis went as follows. The immunoSEQ software handled initial read processing, and the LymphoSeq R package was used for repertoire analyses. Clonality was computed as 1 minus normalized Shannon entropy; Gini coefficient was also calculated for each TRB dataset. To infer phenotypes in unsorted samples, TRB sequences from sorted subsets of the recipient or donor were mapped onto the unsorted samples of the same recipient. Imported from immuneACCESS, the table was reduced by TCRdb to in-frame sequences with V and J called. These copies leave out some clones; in studies compared against another copy, an unresolved V gene accounts for under half, and the cause of the remainder is not known. V and J calls and clone size follow that table, whereas D and trimming were derived from the DNA. Recorded for this sample are about 20,000 clones; roughly 97% of them occurred a single time. About 0.12% of the sample belongs to the ten largest clones.

To count as naive, T cells had to be viable CD3+CD4+ or CD3+CD8+ cells with a CCR7+CD45RA+CD45RO-CD95-CD27+CD28+ profile. Related bone marrow donors provided peripheral blood samples on the day of marrow donation. Peripheral blood and bone marrow mononuclear cells were isolated by Ficoll-Hypaque density centrifugation and were cryopreserved. FACS on a FACSAria II was used to sort CD4+ and CD8+ T cells, including the naive and memory subsets. Here the chain combines TRBV7-8 and TRBJ2-7; 11 bases in between match TRBD2. This clonotype was obtained from a man in his fifties or sixties in good health, CMV-negative, and a related stem cell transplant donor. The sequenced sample was naive CD4+ T cells sorted from PBMCs. The CDR3 here reads CASSPGLAGSFSYEQYF. Read as DNA, the sequence is TGTGCCAGCAGCCCCGGACTAGCGGGTTCTTTCTCCTACGAGCAGTACTTC.